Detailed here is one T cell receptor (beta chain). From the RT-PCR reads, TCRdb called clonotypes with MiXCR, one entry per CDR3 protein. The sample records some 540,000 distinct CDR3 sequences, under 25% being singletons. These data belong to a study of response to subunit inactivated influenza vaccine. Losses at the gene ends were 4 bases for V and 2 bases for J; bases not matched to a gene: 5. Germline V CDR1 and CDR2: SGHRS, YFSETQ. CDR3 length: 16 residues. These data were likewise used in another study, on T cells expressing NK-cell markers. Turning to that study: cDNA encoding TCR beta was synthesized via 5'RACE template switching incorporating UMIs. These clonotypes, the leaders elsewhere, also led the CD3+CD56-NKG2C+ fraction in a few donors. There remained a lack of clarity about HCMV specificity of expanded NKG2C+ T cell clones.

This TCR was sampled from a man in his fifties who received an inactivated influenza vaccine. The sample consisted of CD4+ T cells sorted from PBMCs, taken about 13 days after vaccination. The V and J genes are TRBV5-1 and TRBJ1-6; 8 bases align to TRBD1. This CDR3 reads CASSEGQATYNSPLHF. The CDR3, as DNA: TGCGCCAGCAGCGAGGGACAGGCAACCTATAATTCACCCCTCCACTTT.